Listed here are 24 T cell receptor beta chains from one sample, sequenced in a study of T cells in Graves' hyperthyroidism and ophthalmopathy. Amplification of TCR beta CDR3 regions was performed using RNA transcripts as template. HTBI primers were employed in a first-round RT-PCR of the TCR CDR3. TCRdb reprocessed the multiplex PCR reads with MiXCR, giving one entry per CDR3 protein. Here the sample spans hundreds of thousands of distinct CDR3 sequences, over 12% being singletons. What was sequenced was blood. The receptors shown here come from a man aged 18 to 30 with Graves' ophthalmopathy.

This clonotype was detected many times. The chain is built from TRBV24-1 and TRBJ2-1; D possibly corresponds to TRBD1 (5 bases). CDR1 is KGHDR, CDR2 SFDVKD, per germline. The CDR3 covers 17 residues. V gave up 0 bases and J gave up 2 bases, with 13 bases separating them. CDR3 sequence reads: CATSDLSQGGTYNEQFF. CDR3 in DNA: TGTGCCACCAGTGATTTGTCCCAGGGCGGCACCTACAATGAGCAGTTCTTC.

This clonotype occurred many times. The chain is built from TRBV29-1 and TRBJ2-7; no clear D gene. Trimming removed 5 bases from V and 3 bases from J, with 8 bases in between. Germline V gene lookup returns CDR1 SQVTM and CDR2 ANQGSEA. This CDR3 has 11 amino acids. The CDR3 loop is CSVLRNYEQYF. Written as DNA, the CDR3 is TGCAGCGTTCTGAGGAACTACGAGCAGTACTTC.

This clonotype was seen repeatedly, ten times or more. V and J are TRBV15 and TRBJ2-5; 7 bases are shared with TRBD2. The CDR3 runs 13 residues. Germline CDR1 is LNHNV and CDR2 is YYDKDF (reference sequence). V shed 8 bases, J shed 2 bases, and the junction held 5 bases outside the gene matches. The CDR3 nucleotides read TGTGCCACCTCACGGGACTATCAAGAGACCCAGTACTTC. Its protein is CATSRDYQETQYF.

Only a few counts were recorded for this clonotype. A much larger clone differs by one base, so this may be a read error. The rearrangement uses TRBV7-8 and TRBJ1-5; no definite D call. Deletions cut 5 bases from V and 5 bases from J, with 13 bases between. The CDR3 consists of 14 residues. Germline-derived CDR1 and CDR2 are SGHVS and FQNEAQ. Written as DNA, the CDR3 is TGTGCCAGCAGCCTTACCACCACGGATCAGCCCCAGCATTTT. It encodes CASSLTTTDQPQHF. Variable domain in full (rest from reference TRBV7-8 and TRBJ1-5): GAGVSQSPRYKVAKRGQDVALRCDPISGHVSLFWYQQALGQGPEFLTYFQNEAQLDKSGLPSDRFFAERPEGSVSTLKIQRTQQEDSAVYLCASSLTTTDQPQHFGDGTRLSIL.

The chain uses TRBV27 and TRBJ1-2; D is unclear. V was cut by 5 bases and J by 8 bases, with 15 bases left in between. Germline CDR1 MNHEY, CDR2 SMNVEV (reference sequence). The CDR3 length is 13 residues. CDR3 coding DNA: TGTGCCAGCAGTAATAGGGAGACAAACGGCTACACCTTC. It encodes CASSNRETNGYTF.

This chain joins TRBV19 and TRBJ1-1; D is perhaps TRBD1 (5 bases). Germline CDR1 is LNHDA and CDR2 is SQIVND (reference sequence). Trimming removed 7 bases from V and 6 bases from J, with 18 bases in between. The CDR3 extends over 14 amino acids. The CDR3 DNA is TGTGCCAGTAAGCGGACCCCAACGGGACCTGAAGCTTTCTTT. Protein product: CASKRTPTGPEAFF.

This clonotype occurred many times. V usage is TRBV19 and J usage is TRBJ1-1; the D gene is possibly TRBD1 (5 bases). Trimming took 2 bases from V and 5 from J, leaving 15 bases between them. This CDR3 is built from 15 residues. Germline CDR1 and CDR2: LNHDA and SQIVND (reference sequence). CDR3 nucleotides: TGTGCCAGTAGTATACCGGGACCCGGTAGTACTGAAGCTTTCTTT. This sequence encodes CASSIPGPGSTEAFF.

About this clonotype: A much larger clone is a single base away; this may be a read error. This likely comes from a read error, as the CDR3 has no conserved phenylalanine or tryptophan at its end. The chain carries TRBV18 and TRBJ2-7; D ambiguous. Trimming shortened V by 2 bases and J by 3 bases, and 17 bases separated the two germline ends. This CDR3 region has 16 residues. Germline V gives CDR1 KGHSH, CDR2 LQKENI. CDR3 sequence (DNA): TGTGCCAGCTCACCAACATCTCCTGTAAGAGACTACGAGCAGTACCTC. This encodes CASSPTSPVRDYEQYL.

There are many counts of this clonotype. The chain links TRBV2 to TRBJ2-3; 7 nucleotides agree with TRBD2. The germline CDR1 and CDR2 sequences are SNHLY and FYNNEI. This CDR3 is built from 13 residues. Germline trimming cut 7 bases from V and 7 bases from J; bases unmatched to any gene: 8. The CDR3: CASMNPGTNTQYF. In nucleotides, the CDR3 is TGTGCCAGCATGAACCCGGGGACTAATACGCAGTATTTT.

For this clonotype: Being one base from a much bigger clone, this may be a read error. The V call is TRBV6-2 or TRBV6-3, the J call TRBJ2-3; D is ambiguous. Germline loops: CDR1 MNHEY, CDR2 SVGEGT. The CDR3 has 13 amino acids. CDR3 sequence: CASTERSTDPQYF. The CDR3, as DNA: TGTGCCAGCACGGAGCGTAGCACAGATCCGCAGTATTTT.

This clonotype was recorded many times. The rearrangement links TRBV5-1 to TRBJ2-7, with D possibly called TRBD1 or TRBD2 (6 bases each). Between the trimmed V and J ends, which lost 5 bases and 2 bases, there was a span of 17 bases. Germline CDR1 and CDR2: SGHRS and YFSETQ. There are 15 residues in the CDR3. The CDR3: CASRIGGGPAYEQYF. The CDR3 DNA sequence: TGCGCCAGCAGAATTGGAGGGGGTCCCGCCTACGAGCAGTACTTC.

This clonotype was seen ten or more times. The chain has TRBV15 and TRBJ2-7, with 7 bases fitting TRBD2. The ends lost 8 bases at V and 3 bases at J; junction bases unmatched: 7. Germline values: CDR1 LNHNV, CDR2 YYDKDF (reference sequence). The CDR3 runs to 13 residues. The CDR3 coding sequence is TGTGCCACCTCGGGCGGGAGTCTCTACGAGCAGTACTTC. Amino acid sequence: CATSGGSLYEQYF. Filled out from reference TRBV15 and TRBJ2-7, the complete variable domain reads DAMVIQNPRYQVTQFGKPVTLSCSQTLNHNVMYWYQQKSSQAPKLLFHYYDKDFNNEADTPDNFQSRRPNTSFCFLDIRSPGLGDTAMYLCATSGGSLYEQYFGPGTRLTVT.

This chain connects TRBV19 to TRBJ2-7, with D perhaps matching TRBD2 (5 bases). The CDR3 consists of 14 residues. The germline V gene has CDR1 LNHDA and CDR2 SQIVND (reference sequence). V shed 4 bases and J shed 5 bases, with 15 bases lying between them. The CDR3 sequence is CASSTLREGNEQYF. The CDR3 bases are TGTGCCAGTAGTACCCTTCGGGAAGGGAACGAGCAGTACTTC.

This clonotype was picked up many times. The chain uses TRBV20-1 and TRBJ1-5, with D uncertain. Trimming cost V 1 base and J 1 base, with 8 bases left between them. Germline assignment: CDR1 DFQATT and CDR2 SNEGSKA (reference sequence). The CDR3 runs to 14 residues. The CDR3 loop is CSARGGSSNQPQHF. In DNA, the CDR3 is TGCAGTGCTAGAGGGGGTTCGAGCAATCAGCCCCAGCATTTT.

Only a few counts were recorded for this clonotype. This chain uses TRBV24-1 with TRBJ2-2, with 7 bases identical to TRBD1. Trimming cost V 3 bases and J 1 base; bases outside gene matches: 7. The V gene's germline CDR1 is KGHDR and CDR2 SFDVKD. This CDR3 has 17 amino acids. In DNA, the CDR3 is TGTGCCACCAGTGATGACTTGACAGGGTTGAACACCGGGGAGCTGTTTTTT. Encoded protein: CATSDDLTGLNTGELFF.

In its sample, this clonotype was seen many times. The rearrangement links TRBV7-9 to TRBJ2-5; D unresolved. The CDR3 extends over 14 amino acids. Germline V CDR1 and CDR2: SEHNR, FQNEAQ (reference sequence). Trimming stripped 5 bases from V and 1 base from J, with 11 bases between. In DNA form, the CDR3 reads TGTGCCAGCAGCCCTACGGACGGCCAAGAGACCCAGTACTTC. Protein sequence: CASSPTDGQETQYF.

This clonotype was detected ten times or more. The CDR3 protein is CASSLKLLLADPEGGNEQFF. In DNA form, the CDR3 reads TGTGCCAGCAGCTTAAAGCTTCTGCTAGCGGACCCAGAGGGCGGCAATGAGCAGTTCTTC. V is TRBV7-9 and J is TRBJ2-1; 7 nucleotides align to TRBD2. The CDR3 extends over 20 amino acids. Trimming at V came to 2 bases and at J to 6 bases, leaving 22 bases not matched to a gene. The germline V gene encodes CDR1 SEHNR and CDR2 FQNEAQ (reference sequence). The full variable domain, rest sourced from reference TRBV7-9 and TRBJ2-1, is DTGVSQNPRHKITKRGQNVTFRCDPISEHNRLYWYRQTLGQGPEFLTYFQNEAQLEKSRLLSDRFSAERPKGSFSTLEIQRTEQGDSAMYLCASSLKLLLADPEGGNEQFFGPGTRLTVL.

This clonotype was seen a few times. A read error is likely here: a far larger clone is one base away. This chain links TRBV18 with TRBJ2-3; the D gene is possibly TRBD1 (6 bases). Trimming removed 5 bases from V and 0 bases from J, with 9 bases in between. There are 14 residues in the CDR3. From germline, CDR1 is KGHSH and CDR2 LQKENI. The CDR3 region has the DNA TGTGCCAGCTCAGTGGGGGCTAGCACAGATACGCAGTATTTT. It yields the protein CASSVGASTDTQYF.

This clonotype was detected ten times or more. The chain uses TRBV5-1 and TRBJ2-7, with 9 bases matching TRBD1. In germline, CDR1 is SGHRS, CDR2 YFSETQ. This CDR3 contains 17 residues. J gave up 5 bases and V 4 bases, and 16 bases lay outside the gene matches. CDR3 bases: TGCGCCAGCAGCCCTGTTCCCCCAGGACAGGGGTCCAACGAGCAGTACTTC. As protein: CASSPVPPGQGSNEQYF.

This clonotype was detected a few times. This chain connects TRBV7-3 to TRBJ2-7; D not resolved. CDR1 and CDR2 (germline): SGHTA, FQGTGA. The V end was cut by 6 bases, the J end by 0 bases, with 12 bases between. The CDR3 extends over 14 amino acids. CDR3 bases: TGTGCCAGCAGTTCCGGACCCGGCTCCTACGAGCAGTACTTC. This codes for CASSSGPGSYEQYF.

The chain couples TRBV4-1 to TRBJ1-6, with D possibly TRBD1 on 5 matching bases. CDR1 is MGHRA and CDR2 is YSYEKL in the germline V gene. V lost 3 bases and J 0 bases, leaving 15 bases between the germline ends. The CDR3 is 18 amino acids. The CDR3 nucleotides are TGCGCCAGCAGCCAGCCTCCGGGACGCAGCTCCTATAATTCACCCCTCCACTTT. It yields the protein CASSQPPGRSSYNSPLHF.

The J gene is TRBJ1-1, the V gene TRBV19; the D is unclear. With 6 bases removed from V and 8 bases from J, the gap between germline ends came to 13 bases. The CDR3 runs to 12 residues. Germline V lookup: CDR1 LNHDA, CDR2 SQIVND (reference sequence). DNA for the CDR3: TGTGCCAGTAGCACCGGACGGGTGGAAGCTTTCTTT. Translating it yields CASSTGRVEAFF.

This clonotype has just a few counts. J is TRBJ2-1 and V is TRBV5-1; 11 bases line up with TRBD2. The J segment lost 4 bases and the V segment lost 4 bases, leaving 10 bases of the junction unmatched. Germline V gene sequence: CDR1 SGHRS, CDR2 YFSETQ. There are 17 residues in the CDR3. The CDR3 region is CASSLAPGLAVYNEQFF. The DNA of the CDR3 is TGCGCCAGCAGCCTGGCGCCGGGACTAGCGGTTTACAATGAGCAGTTCTTC.

This clonotype occurred many times. This rearrangement joins TRBV20-1 to TRBJ2-5; D may correspond to TRBD1 or TRBD2 (7 bases each). CDR1 DFQATT and CDR2 SNEGSKA come from the germline V gene (reference sequence). This CDR3 spans 15 amino acids. The V end was cut by 3 bases, the J end by 5 bases, with 19 bases between. The CDR3 nucleotides are TGCAGTGCTAGGATTCTAGCGGCAGGGGGGGAGACCCAGTACTTC. This sequence encodes CSARILAAGGETQYF.